This T cell receptor beta chain is drawn from a study of blood T cell repertoires in COVID-19. Whole-study context: The United States, Italy and Spain supplied acute and convalescent COVID-19 samples. In each case, the material was cDNA or gDNA derived from T cells, B-cell-depleted T cells, or PBMCs.

CDR3 length: 14 residues. Germline CDR1 and CDR2: SGHAT and FQNNGV. Trimming at V came to 4 bases and at J to 6 bases, leaving 3 bases not matched to a gene. Under the authors' procedure: Estimated nucleated cell counts came from reference gene primer amplification. TCRdb's copy holds only in-frame clones and misses some; the assay was immunoSEQ multiplex PCR. V, J and clone size reflect that table, while D and trimming were determined from the DNA. This table holds some 330,000 clones, approximately 90% found once. This sequence joins TRBV11-2 and TRBJ1-4, with TRBD1 identical over 9 bases. This sequence was found in a woman aged 45 to 65 with active or convalescent COVID-19. Sequenced sample: peripheral blood. CDR3 residues: CASSSGQGDEKLFF. CDR3 DNA sequence: TGTGCCAGCAGCTCGGGACAGGGCGATGAAAAACTGTTTTTT.